This TCR beta chain was obtained from a study of T cells after yellow fever vaccination. The wider study: The fractions with low cell numbers were processed using SMART-Seq v4 Ultra Low Input. Regarding the study as a whole: The study re-detected most primary-vaccination clones after the booster (around 96% CD4, roughly 85% CD8). Weaker overall, the secondary response nonetheless peaked faster (day 5 versus 15).

For this clonotype: The antigen is unknown.

Synthesis of TCR cDNA relied on 5'RACE template switching, which attached a universal primer site and UMIs. One entry per CDR3 protein results from TCRdb running MiXCR on the 5' RACE reads. This sample yields 400,000 or so distinct CDR3 sequences, of which approximately 18% are seen a single time; 15% to 20% belongs to the top ten. The TCR was taken from a man in his late teens or twenties who received the YFV17D yellow fever vaccine. The specimen was PBMCs, collected before the yellow fever booster vaccination.

As DNA, the CDR3 is TGTGCCAGCAGCTCTGGGGGACAGGGGCATTCACCCCTCCACTTT. As protein: CASSSGGQGHSPLHF. The V and J genes are TRBV7-2 and TRBJ1-6, with TRBD1 matching 10 bases. The ends lost 4 bases at V and 8 bases at J; junction bases unmatched: 5. The CDR3 extends over 15 amino acids. Germline values: CDR1 SGHTA, CDR2 FQGNSA.